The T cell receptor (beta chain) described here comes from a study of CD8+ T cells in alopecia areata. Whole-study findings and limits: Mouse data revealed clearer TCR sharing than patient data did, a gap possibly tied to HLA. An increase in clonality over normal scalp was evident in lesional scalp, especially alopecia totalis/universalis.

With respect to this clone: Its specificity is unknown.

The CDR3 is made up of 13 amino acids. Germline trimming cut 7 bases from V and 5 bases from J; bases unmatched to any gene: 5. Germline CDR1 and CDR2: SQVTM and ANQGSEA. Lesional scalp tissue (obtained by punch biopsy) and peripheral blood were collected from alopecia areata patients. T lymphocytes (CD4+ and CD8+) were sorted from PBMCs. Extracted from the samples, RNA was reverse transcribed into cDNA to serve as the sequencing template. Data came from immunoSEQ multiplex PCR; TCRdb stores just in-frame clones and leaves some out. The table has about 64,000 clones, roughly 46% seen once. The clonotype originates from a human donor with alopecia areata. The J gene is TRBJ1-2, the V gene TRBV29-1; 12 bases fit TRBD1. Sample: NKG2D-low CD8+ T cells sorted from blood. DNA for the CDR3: TGCAGCGGGGGGGGACAGGGGGCGTATGGCTACACCTTC. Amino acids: CSGGGQGAYGYTF.